Listed below are T cell receptor beta chains from one sample, sequenced in a study of control samples from healthy donors and cancer patients. Repertoires were generated with immunoSEQ multiplex PCR, while TCRdb's copy carries only in-frame clones and drops some. This sample yields 110,000 to 150,000 clones, of which under 90% are seen a single time; more than 4% belongs to the top ten. Sequencing was done on a sample of blood. These receptors all stem from a man aged 25-45 years in good health. CDR3s include the opening cysteine and the closing phenylalanine or tryptophan. Each record gives: J gene, D gene, V gene, clone size, CDR3 DNA, CDR3 protein. The D gene is left open where the match is weak. Size tells how often a clone was seen (once, few, many) or the class of an expanded clone, and some rows leave it out.

>TRBJ1-2|NA|TRBV28|NA
TGTGCCAGCAGCCCGGGACTGGGCACTGGCTACACCTTC
CASSPGLGTGYTF
>TRBJ2-7|NA|TRBV19|NA
TGTGCCAGTACCCCGACGGGGAGCTCCTACGAGCAGTACTTC
CASTPTGSSYEQYF
>TRBJ2-7|TRBD2|TRBV2|NA
TGTGCCAGCAAAGGACTAGAAACCTACGAGCAGTACTTC
CASKGLETYEQYF
>TRBJ1-4|TRBD1|TRBV29-1|NA
TGCAGCGCCCGGGACAGCCGCGAAAAACTGTTTTTT
CSARDSREKLFF
>TRBJ2-7|NA|TRBV25-1|NA
TGTGCCAGCAGGACCTGGGCCGAGCAGTACTTC
CASRTWAEQYF
>TRBJ2-1|NA|TRBV5-1|NA
TGCGCCAGCAGCTCCCCCCAGGGTCGAAACAATGAGCAGTTCTTC
CASSSPQGRNNEQFF
>TRBJ2-1|NA|TRBV5-1|NA
TGCGCCAGCAGACCACCGGGACATGGGAAGGGGGAGCAGTTCTTC
CASRPPGHGKGEQFF
>TRBJ2-1|NA|TRBV29-1|NA
TGCAGCGTTGGGGGACTCAGAACCAACAATGAGCAGTTCTTC
CSVGGLRTNNEQFF
>TRBJ2-5|TRBD2|TRBV9|once
TGTGCCAGCAGCGTAGATCTGGCGGGAGCCGGCAGGGAGACCCAGTACTTC
CASSVDLAGAGRETQYF
>TRBJ2-1|NA|TRBV21-1|NA
TGTGCCAGCAGCAAAGTGGGCCTCTTC
CASSKVGLF
>TRBJ1-2|TRBD1|TRBV6-2/TRBV6-3|NA
TGTGCCAGCAGCCAAGGGACAGGGGCCGTCTACACCTTC
CASSQGTGAVYTF
>TRBJ2-3|TRBD2|TRBV25-1|few
TGTGCCAGCAGGGCCGCGGGAGGCCAAGATACGCAGTATTTT
CASRAAGGQDTQYF
>TRBJ1-4|NA|TRBV4-3|NA
TGCGCCAGCAGCCAAGAGAGGGCTGGGGATGAAAAACTGTTTTTT
CASSQERAGDEKLFF
>TRBJ2-3|NA|TRBV11-2|NA
TGTGCCAGCAGCTTAGTAAGGGTGGGCACAGATACGCAGTATTTT
CASSLVRVGTDTQYF
>TRBJ2-3|TRBD1|TRBV24-1|NA
TGTGCCACCAGGGATATACAGGGGTCCACAGATACGCAGTATTTT
CATRDIQGSTDTQYF
>TRBJ2-7|TRBD1|TRBV11-1|NA
TGTGCCAGCAGCCGCGACAGGGTCTACGAGCAGTACTTC
CASSRDRVYEQYF
>TRBJ2-3|TRBD2|TRBV6-2/TRBV6-3|few
TGTGCCAGCAGTTACACTAGCGGGGGGGCAGATACGCAGTATTTT
CASSYTSGGADTQYF
>TRBJ1-4|NA|TRBV6-5|NA
TGTGCCAGCAGTTACTCGTTACGCTACGTGGGTGAAAAACTGTTTTTT
CASSYSLRYVGEKLFF
>TRBJ1-6|NA|TRBV7-9|once
TGTGCCAGCAGCCCCCGTCCAGCAGGGGCAGGTTCACCCCTCCACTTT
CASSPRPAGAGSPLHF
>TRBJ2-7|NA|TRBV7-3|NA
TGTGCCAGCAGCTTAACCGGGATCGATGGATACGAGCAGTACTTC
CASSLTGIDGYEQYF
>TRBJ2-2|NA|TRBV4-3|NA
TGCGCCAGCAGCCAAGATTATGGCGGGGAGCTGTTTTTT
CASSQDYGGELFF
>TRBJ1-3|NA|TRBV18|NA
TGTGCCAGCTCACCACCTAGGAGAGACTCTGGAAACACCATATATTTT
CASSPPRRDSGNTIYF
>TRBJ1-3|NA|TRBV29-1|NA
TGCAGCGTTGAAGATCGATACAGGTCCTCTGGAAACACCATATATTTT
CSVEDRYRSSGNTIYF
>TRBJ1-5|NA|TRBV2|once
TGTGCCAGCAGTGAATCGGGGACACTTAGCAATCAGCCCCAGCATTTT
CASSESGTLSNQPQHF
>TRBJ2-2|NA|TRBV9|NA
TGTGCCAGCGGCCACTTGAACACCGGGGAGCTGTTTTTT
CASGHLNTGELFF
>TRBJ2-7|NA|TRBV24-1|NA
TGTGCCACCAGTCGCGGCCACTACGAGCAGTACTTC
CATSRGHYEQYF
>TRBJ2-1|TRBD2|TRBV29-1|few
TGCAGCGTTGATATCCAGCGGGGGCATCTGGAGCAGTTCTTC
CSVDIQRGHLEQFF
>TRBJ1-5|NA|TRBV4-3|NA
TGCGCCAGCAGCCAAGATTGGAGTATAATAGCTGGGAAAGGTCAGCCCCAGCATTTT
CASSQDWSIIAGKGQPQHF
>TRBJ2-2|NA|TRBV10-3|NA
TGTGCCTCGAAGAGGGCCGGGGACACCGGGGAGCTGTTTTTT
CASKRAGDTGELFF
>TRBJ2-3|NA|TRBV5-6|NA
TGTGCCAGCAGCCCGGGCTGGGGGGAGTCCGAAGATACGCAGTATTTT
CASSPGWGESEDTQYF
>TRBJ2-4|NA|TRBV5-5|NA
TGTGCCAGCCGACTAGGGTGGGGGGCTGACATTCAGTACTTC
CASRLGWGADIQYF
>TRBJ2-5|NA|TRBV5-1|NA
TGCGCCAGCAGCTCAACTCAGGTGGGTCAAGAGACCCAGTACTTC
CASSSTQVGQETQYF
>TRBJ2-2|TRBD2|TRBV7-8|once
TGTGCCAGCAGGTTGCTAGCGGGGAACACCGGGGAGCTGTTTTTT
CASRLLAGNTGELFF
>TRBJ2-3|TRBD2|TRBV29-1|NA
TGCAGCGGGGGGGGACCCACAGATACGCAGTATTTT
CSGGGPTDTQYF
>TRBJ2-3|NA|TRBV7-6|NA
TGTGCCAGCAGCTTAGTGGCCCTAGCATTAAGCACAGATACGCAGTATTTT
CASSLVALALSTDTQYF
>TRBJ2-1|NA|TRBV18|NA
TGTGCCAGCTCACCAAACGGGGGCAAGGGAAGTGAGCAGTTCTTC
CASSPNGGKGSEQFF
>TRBJ2-3|TRBD2|TRBV7-3|NA
TGTGCCAGCAGCCAACTAGCGGAATCCACAGATACGCAGTATTTT
CASSQLAESTDTQYF
>TRBJ1-5|NA|TRBV30|NA
TGTGCCTGGACTAACGTGGCAAGCAATCAGCCCCAGCATTTT
CAWTNVASNQPQHF
>TRBJ2-7|NA|TRBV7-2|NA
TGTGCCAGCAGCTTAGAGCCACACTCCTACGAGCAGTACTTC
CASSLEPHSYEQYF
>TRBJ2-7|TRBD1|TRBV7-7|NA
TGTGCCAGCAGCTTCTCGACAGGGTCCGAGCAGTACTTC
CASSFSTGSEQYF
>TRBJ1-2|TRBD1|TRBV9|NA
TGTGCCAGCAGCCCGACAGGGGGGGTCTATGGCTACACCTTC
CASSPTGGVYGYTF
>TRBJ2-2|NA|TRBV19|many
TGTGCCAGTAGTATAGTGGGTGATAACACCGGGGAGCTGTTTTTT
CASSIVGDNTGELFF
>TRBJ1-1|NA|TRBV7-9|NA
TGTGCCAGCAGCCCCTCTGATGAAGCTTTCTTT
CASSPSDEAFF
>TRBJ2-3|NA|TRBV21-1|few
TGTGCCAGCAGAGGGCCCTGCGAGGGCACAGATACGCAGTATTTT
CASRGPCEGTDTQYF
>TRBJ2-3|NA|TRBV14|NA
TGTGCCAGCAGCAACGTCGGGGGAACACTAGGTACGCAGTATTTT
CASSNVGGTLGTQYF
>TRBJ2-1|NA|TRBV12-3/TRBV12-4|NA
TGTGCCAGCAGCTCTGACTACAATGAGCAGTTCTTC
CASSSDYNEQFF
>TRBJ2-7|NA|TRBV10-2|NA
TGCGCCAGCAGTGGAGAGGGCAGCTACGAGCAGTACTTC
CASSGEGSYEQYF
>TRBJ2-7|NA|TRBV6-5|NA
TGTGCCAGCAGTTACTCTTCGACAGGCATTGGCTACGAGCAGTACTTC
CASSYSSTGIGYEQYF
>TRBJ2-5|NA|TRBV7-2|NA
TGTGCCAGCAGCTCCTTCTTGACCGAGACCCAGTACTTC
CASSSFLTETQYF
>TRBJ2-3|NA|TRBV4-3|NA
TGCGCCAGCAGCCCCCGGGACCTATACACAGATACGCAGTATTTT
CASSPRDLYTDTQYF
>TRBJ2-3|NA|TRBV6-1|NA
TGTGCCAGCAGTGAATCCCCTAGTTCAGATACGCAGTATTTT
CASSESPSSDTQYF
>TRBJ2-5|NA|TRBV4-3|NA
TGCGCCAGCAGCCAAGACCACGGTAGCGCCGAGGTAGAGACCCAGTACTTC
CASSQDHGSAEVETQYF
>TRBJ2-7|TRBD2|TRBV27|NA
TGTGCCAGCAGGGACCTGGGGGGAGGGGCCGCCTACGAGCAGTACTTC
CASRDLGGGAAYEQYF
>TRBJ2-1|NA|TRBV7-9|NA
TGTGCCAGCCAGGGAGGGGGTAGTCCCTACAATGAGCAGTTCTTC
CASQGGGSPYNEQFF
>TRBJ2-1|NA|TRBV5-6|NA
TGTGCCAGCAGCTTGACCCGGGGTGCGGACGAGCAGTTCTTC
CASSLTRGADEQFF
>TRBJ2-7|NA|TRBV27|NA
TGTGCCAGCGGAATCGACCTAGCGTCCTCCTACGAGCAGTACTTC
CASGIDLASSYEQYF
>TRBJ2-2|NA|TRBV14|NA
TGTGCCAGCAGCCGACTGAGGACGAACACCGGGGAGCTGTTTTTT
CASSRLRTNTGELFF
>TRBJ2-1|TRBD1|TRBV9|NA
TGTGCCAGCAGCGTAGGTGGGACAGGGGACAATGAGCAGTTCTTC
CASSVGGTGDNEQFF
>TRBJ2-2|NA|TRBV5-1|NA
TGCGCCAGCAGCTTGAGGGAGCCAGGGGTAACCGGGGAGCTGTTTTTT
CASSLREPGVTGELFF